These 32 T cell receptor beta chains were sequenced from one sample in a study of T-cell reconstitution after alpha-beta-depleted transplantation in children (dated by TCRdb to 2016 to 2017). Reading the label with the study, this specimen's treatment or condition is: allogeneic hematopoietic cell transplantation with graft depleted of TCRalphabeta T cells and CD19 B cells. To prepare the library, PCR was applied. Sequencer: Illumina HiSeq 2500. To normalize quantification of the TCRbeta repertoire, the TCR libraries were built with molecular barcoding that relied on unique molecular identifiers. TCRdb cleaned the public reads at Q25 with fastp, built clones with MiXCR and kept in-frame beta chains. Rows merge per CDR3 protein into single entries with the most common DNA and genes. This sample holds 700,000 to 950,000 distinct CDR3 sequences; under 20% were observed only once. Around 4.5% of the sample is taken by the ten largest.

The sample here was PBMCs, mostly from graft donor cells, taken 360 days after TCRalphabeta/CD19-depleted stem cell transplant. The source is a male patient aged 10 to 17 who had a stem cell transplant for acute lymphoblastic leukemia, so the T cells may come from the graft donor.

This clonotype was seen a few times. The genes are TRBV15 and TRBJ2-6; no clear D gene. Deletions cut 4 bases from V and 8 bases from J, with 9 bases between. The CDR3 has 13 residues. The germline V gene has CDR1 LNHNV and CDR2 YYDKDF (reference sequence). The CDR3 DNA is TGTGCCACCAGCACCGCGAGGACCAACGTCCTGACTTTC. Residues: CATSTARTNVLTF.

This clonotype was detected only a few times. V is TRBV20-1 and J is TRBJ2-1; TRBD2 is a possible D gene (6 bases). The CDR3 has 16 residues. V dropped 0 bases and J dropped 3 bases, with 15 bases sitting between them. The germline gives CDR1 DFQATT, CDR2 SNEGSKA (reference sequence). CDR3 region: CSARDEITGLYNEQFF. CDR3 DNA: TGCAGTGCTAGAGACGAGATAACGGGACTCTACAATGAGCAGTTCTTC.

This chain connects TRBV18 to TRBJ2-3; D not resolved. This CDR3 is 15 amino acids long. Looked up from germline, CDR1 is KGHSH and CDR2 is LQKENI. V gave up 5 bases and J gave up 0 bases, with 12 bases separating them. The CDR3 region is CASSFNAFSTDTQYF. The CDR3 DNA sequence: TGTGCCAGCTCATTCAACGCCTTTAGCACAGATACGCAGTATTTT.

V usage is TRBV20-1 and J usage is TRBJ2-3, with D possibly called TRBD1 or TRBD2 (6 bases each). Between the trimmed V and J ends, which lost 5 bases and 1 base, there was a span of 19 bases. CDR3 length: 16 residues. Germline CDR1 DFQATT, CDR2 SNEGSKA (reference sequence). CDR3 region: CSAGLRGGRGTDTQYF. CDR3 DNA: TGCAGTGCTGGGCTACGAGGGGGGCGCGGCACAGATACGCAGTATTTT.

The chain employs TRBV5-1 and TRBJ2-7; D is possibly TRBD1 (6 bases). V dropped 4 bases and J dropped 4 bases, with 18 bases sitting between them. CDR3 length: 15 residues. Germline-derived CDR1 and CDR2 are SGHRS and YFSETQ. CDR3 sequence reads: CASSVSPGQGYEQYF. CDR3 nucleotide sequence: TGCGCCAGCAGCGTGAGCCCGGGACAAGGATACGAGCAGTACTTC.

This clonotype was seen a few times. V usage is TRBV5-1 and J usage is TRBJ2-7; 9 bases line up with TRBD1. With V trimmed by 0 bases and J by 3 bases, 7 bases remained unmatched. The CDR3 covers 16 residues. Germline V gene data show CDR1 as SGHRS and CDR2 as YFSETQ. CDR3 region: CASSLATGTGNYEQYF. CDR3 DNA: TGCGCCAGCAGCTTGGCCACCGGGACAGGGAACTACGAGCAGTACTTC.

This clonotype has ten or more counts. V is TRBV6-1 and J is TRBJ2-5, with 9 nucleotides matching TRBD2. CDR1 and CDR2 (germline): MNHNS, SASEGT. The V segment lost 3 bases and the J segment 0 bases; nucleotides outside the gene matches: 11. This CDR3 region has 18 residues. The CDR3 region is CASSDPRIRTSDQETQYF. The CDR3 region has the DNA TGTGCCAGCAGTGATCCCCGAATCCGGACTAGCGACCAAGAGACCCAGTACTTC.

This clonotype was found many times. DNA of the CDR3: TGTGCCAGCAGCCTTTCGGGAGTTGACACCGGGGAGCTGTTTTTT. It encodes CASSLSGVDTGELFF. The chain couples TRBV4-2 to TRBJ2-2; tentatively, D is TRBD2 (6 bases). CDR3 size: 15 residues. Trimming left V 4 bases short and J 3 bases short, with 12 bases between. The germline CDR1 and CDR2 sequences are LGHNA and YNFKEQ.

This chain uses TRBV5-1 with TRBJ2-2; possibly TRBD2 for D (5 bases). This CDR3 has 16 amino acids. The germline gives CDR1 SGHRS, CDR2 YFSETQ. Trimming shortened V by 4 bases and J by 1 base, and 14 bases separated the two germline ends. In DNA, the CDR3 is TGCGCCAGCAGCGCCTATAGCGCCCGGAACACCGGGGAGCTGTTTTTT. Residues: CASSAYSARNTGELFF.

This clonotype was observed a few times. The rearrangement uses TRBV4-1 and TRBJ2-1; D call uncertain. The CDR3 is 17 amino acids. Germline-derived CDR1 and CDR2 are MGHRA and YSYEKL. V lost 1 base to trimming and J lost 0 bases, with 13 bases between them. The CDR3: CASSQGSEVSSYNEQFF. The CDR3 DNA reads as TGCGCCAGCAGCCAAGGGAGTGAGGTTAGCTCCTACAATGAGCAGTTCTTC.

The chain carries TRBV12-3 or TRBV12-4 and TRBJ2-7; no clear D. This CDR3 comprises 15 residues. Trimming removed 3 bases from V and 0 bases from J, with 12 bases in between. The CDR3 sequence is CASSFGVPSSYEQYF. The CDR3 nucleotides read TGTGCCAGCAGTTTTGGTGTCCCGAGCTCCTACGAGCAGTACTTC.

In DNA form, the CDR3 reads TGTGCCAGCACCTCCCCATCCGGGACTAGCGGGAGGGGCAATGAGCAGTTCTTC. This encodes CASTSPSGTSGRGNEQFF. The chain is built from TRBV12-3 or TRBV12-4 and TRBJ2-1, with TRBD2 matching 16 bases. V gave up 7 bases and J gave up 6 bases; unmatched junction bases: 12. The CDR3 runs to 18 residues.

This clonotype turned up a few times. The chain recombines TRBV15 with TRBJ2-2; D is uncertain. Germline V gene lookup returns CDR1 LNHNV and CDR2 YYDKDF (reference sequence). V lost 0 bases to trimming and J lost 4 bases, with 12 bases between them. The CDR3 covers 16 residues. For the CDR3, the DNA is TGTGCCACCAGCAGAGATCCCTACCCGGGCACCGGGGAGCTGTTTTTT. Translated, it gives CATSRDPYPGTGELFF. Supplemented by reference TRBV15 and TRBJ2-2, the full variable domain reads DAMVIQNPRYQVTQFGKPVTLSCSQTLNHNVMYWYQQKSSQAPKLLFHYYDKDFNNEADTPDNFQSRRPNTSFCFLDIRSPGLGDTAMYLCATSRDPYPGTGELFFGEGSRLTVL.

J is TRBJ1-1 and V is TRBV18; no definite D call. Germline CDR1 and CDR2: KGHSH and LQKENI. This CDR3 is 13 amino acids long. V was clipped by 1 base and J by 4 bases, with 7 bases between them. The chain's CDR3 is CASSPRPITEAFF. In DNA form, the CDR3 reads TGTGCCAGCTCACCACGGCCCATCACTGAAGCTTTCTTT.

This chain links TRBV20-1 with TRBJ1-4; TRBD1 might be the D (6 bases). Germline V lookup: CDR1 DFQATT, CDR2 SNEGSKA (reference sequence). The CDR3 runs 12 residues. The germline V and J ends were trimmed by 6 bases and 8 bases, with 13 bases remaining between them. The CDR3 DNA sequence: TGCAGTGCCAGGGGAGGGTCCGAAAAACTGTTTTTT. As protein: CSARGGSEKLFF.

A few counts support this clonotype. The CDR3: CASSLASGSVHEQFF. The CDR3 DNA is TGCGCCAGCAGCCTAGCCAGCGGGAGTGTACATGAGCAGTTCTTC. V is TRBV4-1 and J is TRBJ2-1; 8 nucleotides agree with TRBD2. The trim removed 4 bases at V and 8 bases at J, leaving 10 bases unmatched. The CDR3 has 15 amino acids. From germline, CDR1 is MGHRA and CDR2 YSYEKL.

The CDR3 DNA reads as TGTGCCAGTAGTATGAGGGTTAGCAATCAGCCCCAGCATTTT. As protein: CASSMRVSNQPQHF. The chain recombines TRBV19 with TRBJ1-5; D call uncertain. Trimming took off 3 bases at V and 0 bases at J, with 6 bases between the two ends. CDR3 length: 14 residues. Germline values: CDR1 LNHDA, CDR2 SQIVND (reference sequence).

This clonotype has only a few counts. This rearrangement joins TRBV29-1 to TRBJ2-1; 7 nucleotides agree with TRBD2. This CDR3 has 14 residues. In germline, CDR1 is SQVTM, CDR2 ANQGSEA. The V gene end was trimmed by 8 bases and the J gene end by 5 bases; junction bases not matched to a gene: 12. Here the CDR3 reads CSSSGSLADNEQFF. CDR3 coding DNA: TGCAGCTCCTCAGGTTCGCTAGCGGACAATGAGCAGTTCTTC.

The chain employs TRBV4-2 and TRBJ1-1; D is uncertain. V gave up 1 base and J gave up 8 bases, with 11 bases separating them. The CDR3 sequence is 13 residues long. CDR1 and CDR2 from the germline V gene are LGHNA and YNFKEQ. CDR3 nucleotide sequence: TGTGCCAGCAGCCAAGTTGGGCCTGGGGAAGCTTTCTTT. As protein: CASSQVGPGEAFF.

The chain uses TRBV2 and TRBJ2-3; TRBD2 is a possible D gene (5 bases). This CDR3 region has 15 residues. The V gene's germline CDR1 is SNHLY and CDR2 FYNNEI. With 5 bases removed from V and 1 base from J, the gap between germline ends came to 13 bases. DNA for the CDR3: TGTGCCAGCAGTAAACAAGGACTCGGCACAGATACGCAGTATTTT. Its protein is CASSKQGLGTDTQYF.

The genes are TRBV9 and TRBJ2-7, with 10 bases lining up with TRBD2. Germline V gene sequence: CDR1 SGDLS, CDR2 YYNGEE. J lost 2 bases, V lost 3 bases, and 5 bases had no gene match. The CDR3 is 15 amino acids. The CDR3 DNA follows: TGTGCCAGCAGCGAGGGGACTAGCGCAACCTACGAGCAGTACTTC. Its protein product is CASSEGTSATYEQYF.

At least ten counts were recorded for this clonotype. J is TRBJ1-5 and V is TRBV10-3; no reliable D call. Between the trimmed V and J ends, which lost 6 bases and 6 bases, there was a span of 12 bases. Germline V gene data show CDR1 as ENHRY and CDR2 as SYGVKD. This CDR3 comprises 13 residues. The CDR3 DNA is TGTGCCATCAGGGACGTAGTAGCTCAGCCCCAGCATTTT. Amino acid sequence: CAIRDVVAQPQHF.

V is TRBV11-2 and J is TRBJ2-7; D assignment may be TRBD1 or TRBD2 (6 bases each). Germline CDR1 is SGHAT and CDR2 is FQNNGV. This CDR3 comprises 16 residues. With 2 bases removed from V and 0 bases from J, the gap between germline ends came to 14 bases. CDR3 amino acids: CASSLSPTGASYEQYF. The CDR3, as DNA: TGTGCCAGCAGCTTATCTCCGACGGGGGCCTCCTACGAGCAGTACTTC.

Many counts were recorded for this clonotype. V and J are TRBV13 and TRBJ2-1; no clear D gene. Trimming stripped 5 bases from V and 0 bases from J, with 8 bases between. Germline CDR1 reads PRHDT; CDR2 reads FYEKMQ (reference sequence). The CDR3 spans 14 residues. The CDR3 DNA reads as TGTGCCAGCAGCCCCGGAGTCTCCTACAATGAGCAGTTCTTC. It encodes CASSPGVSYNEQFF. Together with reference TRBV13 and TRBJ2-1, the CDR3 gives the full variable domain: AAGVIQSPRHLIKEKRETATLKCYPIPRHDTVYWYQQGPGQDPQFLISFYEKMQSDKGSIPDRFSAQQFSDYHSELNMSSLELGDSALYFCASSPGVSYNEQFFGPGTRLTVL.

V usage is TRBV20-1 and J usage is TRBJ2-5; 10 bases match TRBD2. The CDR3 has 15 residues. Germline V gene lookup returns CDR1 DFQATT and CDR2 SNEGSKA (reference sequence). V gave up 6 bases and J gave up 5 bases; unmatched junction bases: 12. Here the CDR3 DNA reads TGCAGTGCCGCCCCCACGACTAGCGGGTTGGAGACCCAGTACTTC. Encoded protein: CSAAPTTSGLETQYF.

This clonotype was seen many times. The chain joins TRBV3-1 to TRBJ2-1, with D perhaps matching TRBD2 (5 bases). V lost 3 bases and J 11 bases, leaving 20 bases between the germline ends. There are 15 residues in the CDR3. CDR1 LGHDT and CDR2 YNNKEL come from the germline V gene (reference sequence). The CDR3 protein is CASSHLAGVSAKQFF. The DNA of the CDR3 is TGTGCCAGCAGCCATCTGGCGGGCGTATCAGCAAAGCAGTTCTTC.

This clonotype was seen a handful of times. This chain connects TRBV29-1 to TRBJ2-7, with 8 bases identical to TRBD2. This CDR3 spans 15 amino acids. V trimming: 3 bases; J trimming: 3 bases; junction bases outside the gene matches: 10. Germline CDR1 is SQVTM and CDR2 is ANQGSEA. The CDR3 region is CSVDDGTRPLYEQYF. For the CDR3, the DNA is TGCAGCGTTGACGACGGGACTAGACCCCTCTACGAGCAGTACTTC.

This clonotype occurred a few times. The V gene is TRBV4-2, the J gene TRBJ1-2; 9 nucleotides align to TRBD1. V shed 1 base, J shed 5 bases, and the junction held 8 bases outside the gene matches. The length of the CDR3 is 16 residues. Germline V gene data show CDR1 as LGHNA and CDR2 as YNFKEQ. This CDR3 reads CASSQATGQGTYGYTF. The CDR3 nucleotides are TGTGCCAGCAGCCAAGCTACGGGACAGGGAACGTATGGCTACACCTTC.

The chain joins TRBV7-3 to TRBJ2-5; D is unclear. Per germline, CDR1 SGHTA and CDR2 FQGTGA. Trimming stripped 5 bases from V and 4 bases from J, with 17 bases between. The CDR3 extends over 15 amino acids. The CDR3 DNA follows: TGTGCCAGCAGCCCCCGTGGCCCCAGGCGAGAGACCCAGTACTTC. Its protein product is CASSPRGPRRETQYF.

This clonotype was picked up many times. V is TRBV7-8 and J is TRBJ2-3; 12 bases are shared with TRBD2. V dropped 5 bases and J dropped 6; count of bases not matched to a gene: 12. From germline, CDR1 is SGHVS and CDR2 FQNEAQ. The CDR3 runs 17 residues. The CDR3 DNA reads TGTGCCAGCAGCCATCTAGCGGGAGGGTCCGTCGGGGATACGCAGTATTTT. This encodes CASSHLAGGSVGDTQYF.

This clonotype appeared many times. The rearrangement links TRBV5-1 to TRBJ2-3; 7 bases match TRBD2. Germline V gene lookup returns CDR1 SGHRS and CDR2 YFSETQ. Trimming took 0 bases from V and 2 from J; bases not matched to a gene: 6. CDR3 size: 16 residues. The CDR3 nucleotides read TGCGCCAGCAGCTTGGCCGTACTAGCGAACACAGATACGCAGTATTTT. The encoded protein is CASSLAVLANTDTQYF.

The J gene is TRBJ1-1, the V gene TRBV6-1; D is perhaps TRBD1 (5 bases). The germline gives CDR1 MNHNS, CDR2 SASEGT. This CDR3 is 13 amino acids long. Deletions cut 3 bases from V and 8 bases from J, with 13 bases between. CDR3 bases: TGTGCCAGCAGTGATTGGGAGGACAACGAAGCTTTCTTT. Its translation is CASSDWEDNEAFF.